The 18 T cell receptor beta chains reported below all come from one sample, sequenced in a study of blood T cells in healthy people across ages. Then a second PCR, running roughly 7 to 11 cycles, was carried out with a sample-barcoded 5' primer and a J-beta primer mix. Each CDR3 protein gets one entry after TCRdb re-called the 5' RACE reads with MiXCR. Of about 800,000 distinct CDR3 sequences in the sample, 55% to 70% were seen once. The sample was blood. The receptor source for this set is a man aged 25 to 40 in good health.

The chain combines TRBV20-1 with TRBJ1-5; TRBD1 agrees at 7 bases. Germline CDR1 is DFQATT and CDR2 is SNEGSKA (reference sequence). After removal of 7 bases from V and 6 bases from J, the junction contained 12 bases not matched to a gene. The CDR3 sequence is 14 residues long. The CDR3 loop is CSGVQRGRRQPQHF. The DNA of the CDR3 is TGCAGTGGGGTCCAGAGGGGGCGCCGTCAGCCCCAGCATTTT.

This clonotype was seen a single time. The rearrangement links TRBV29-1 to TRBJ2-7; 11 bases fit TRBD1. V was clipped by 4 bases and J by 7 bases; unmatched bases: 6. The CDR3 is 13 residues long. CDR1 and CDR2 (germline): SQVTM, ANQGSEA. The chain's CDR3 is CSVGGQGVGEQYF. DNA for the CDR3: TGCAGCGTTGGGGGACAGGGGGTGGGTGAGCAGTACTTC.

The genes are TRBV27 and TRBJ2-4; D is uncertain. There are 14 residues in the CDR3. V lost 8 bases to trimming and J lost 5 bases, with 16 bases between them. Germline lookup yields CDR1 MNHEY and CDR2 SMNVEV (reference sequence). This CDR3 is CASPRTCAQNIQYF. In DNA form, the CDR3 reads TGTGCCAGCCCCCGAACCTGTGCCCAAAACATTCAGTACTTC.

The V call is TRBV12-5, the J call TRBJ2-3; TRBD2 matches at 7 bases. Per germline, CDR1 LGHNT and CDR2 FRNRAP. With 7 bases clipped from V and 2 bases from J, the junction kept 9 bases outside the gene matches. This CDR3 has 15 amino acids. DNA for the CDR3: TGTGCTAGTGCCGAAGCGGGAAGAGCCACAGATACGCAGTATTTT. This translates into CASAEAGRATDTQYF.

V usage is TRBV7-9 and J usage is TRBJ2-7; 8 nucleotides line up with TRBD2. The CDR3 runs to 15 residues. The J segment lost 2 bases and the V segment lost 5 bases, leaving 8 bases of the junction unmatched. Germline V gene sequence: CDR1 SEHNR, CDR2 FQNEAQ (reference sequence). CDR3 in amino acids: CASSVSGGAPYEQYF. The CDR3 DNA sequence: TGTGCCAGCAGCGTCTCGGGGGGGGCGCCCTACGAGCAGTACTTC. Looking up the rest from reference TRBV7-9 and TRBJ2-7 gives the full variable domain: DTGVSQNPRHKITKRGQNVTFRCDPISEHNRLYWYRQTLGQGPEFLTYFQNEAQLEKSRLLSDRFSAERPKGSFSTLEIQRTEQGDSAMYLCASSVSGGAPYEQYFGPGTRLTVT.

A few counts support this clonotype. The CDR3 reads CASRPTGDQPQHF. The DNA for the CDR3 is TGTGCCAGCAGGCCGACAGGGGATCAGCCCCAGCATTTT. The gene calls are TRBV28 and TRBJ1-5; 8 nucleotides align to TRBD1. The length of the CDR3 is 13 residues. Germline CDR1 MDHEN, CDR2 SYDVKM. Trimming took 6 bases from V and 5 from J; bases not matched to a gene: 3. Supplemented by reference TRBV28 and TRBJ1-5, the full variable domain reads DVKVTQSSRYLVKRTGEKVFLECVQDMDHENMFWYRQDPGLGLRLIYFSYDVKMKEKGDIPEGYSVSREKKERFSLILESASTNQTSMYLCASRPTGDQPQHFGDGTRLSIL.

The chain carries TRBV7-2 and TRBJ2-7; 7 nucleotides line up with TRBD2. From germline, CDR1 is SGHTA and CDR2 FQGNSA. V shed 2 bases, J shed 2 bases, and the junction held 3 bases outside the gene matches. The CDR3 extends over 14 amino acids. CDR3: CASSLLAAAYEQYF. Written as DNA, the CDR3 is TGTGCCAGCAGCTTACTAGCGGCGGCCTACGAGCAGTACTTC.

The chain is built from TRBV28 and TRBJ2-1, with a weak D call TRBD1 (5 bases). In germline, CDR1 is MDHEN, CDR2 SYDVKM. Between the trimmed V and J ends, which lost 9 bases and 10 bases, there was a span of 28 bases. This CDR3 has 16 amino acids. Written as DNA, the CDR3 is TGTGCCAGTCTCAAAAGGGGAAAGGGGATAAGGTGGGAGCAGTTCTTC. As protein: CASLKRGKGIRWEQFF.

This chain joins TRBV3-1 and TRBJ2-3, with unresolved D. The CDR3 length is 13 residues. Germline values: CDR1 LGHDT, CDR2 YNNKEL (reference sequence). Trimming cost V 5 bases and J 3 bases, with 9 bases left between them. The CDR3 DNA is TGTGCCAGCAGCAATAGGGCTACAGATACGCAGTATTTT. Translation gives CASSNRATDTQYF.

This clonotype was detected a few times. The J gene is TRBJ2-3, the V gene TRBV6-1; weak D call: TRBD2 (5 bases). The CDR3 sequence is 17 residues long. Germline CDR1 reads MNHNS; CDR2 reads SASEGT. Trimming left V 1 base short and J 4 bases short, with 18 bases between. The CDR3 here is CASSEETIPPLADTQYF. In nucleotides, the CDR3 is TGTGCCAGCAGTGAAGAGACTATCCCCCCCTTAGCAGATACGCAGTATTTT.

The chain has TRBV5-1 and TRBJ1-1; D uncertain. The CDR3 extends over 13 amino acids. V lost 0 bases to trimming and J lost 6 bases, with 9 bases between them. CDR1 and CDR2 from the germline V gene are SGHRS and YFSETQ. The CDR3 DNA follows: TGCGCCAGCAGCTTGGAAGAGGGTCCTGAAGCTTTCTTT. This encodes CASSLEEGPEAFF.

The CDR3: CSAARALNQPQHF. The DNA for the CDR3 is TGCAGCGCCGCCCGGGCCTTAAATCAGCCCCAGCATTTT. V and J are TRBV29-1 and TRBJ1-5; no definite D call. The CDR3 runs 13 residues. V was cut by 7 bases and J by 4 bases, with 14 bases left in between. In germline, CDR1 is SQVTM, CDR2 ANQGSEA. Together with reference TRBV29-1 and TRBJ1-5, the CDR3 gives the full variable domain: SAVISQKPSRDICQRGTSLTIQCQVDSQVTMMFWYRQQPGQSLTLIATANQGSEATYESGFVIDKFPISRPNLTFSTLTVSNMSPEDSSIYLCSAARALNQPQHFGDGTRLSIL.

The rearrangement uses TRBV4-2 and TRBJ2-7, with 7 nucleotides matching TRBD1. Per the germline V gene, CDR1 is LGHNA and CDR2 is YNFKEQ. The CDR3 contains 19 residues. Trimming removed 0 bases from V and 3 bases from J; junction bases left unmatched: 17. The CDR3 region has the DNA TGTGCCAGCAGCCAAGACGTCCGGGACAGCGTAGATTCCAGCTACGAGCAGTACTTC. Its protein product is CASSQDVRDSVDSSYEQYF.

This clonotype has a handful of counts. V is TRBV7-8 and J is TRBJ1-2; 8 bases fit TRBD1. The germline V gene has CDR1 SGHVS and CDR2 FQNEAQ. The CDR3 totals 12 residues. V was clipped by 4 bases and J by 8 bases; unmatched bases: 3. CDR3 region: CASSSTGGGYTF. The CDR3 DNA reads as TGTGCCAGCAGCTCCACAGGGGGGGGCTACACCTTC.

This clonotype was observed a handful of times. This chain uses TRBV4-2 with TRBJ1-2; D is unclear. V lost 0 bases to trimming and J lost 6 bases, with 11 bases between them. The CDR3 has 14 residues. Germline-derived CDR1 and CDR2 are LGHNA and YNFKEQ. DNA for the CDR3: TGTGCCAGCAGCCAAGAAGCCGAGCTTAATGGCTACACCTTC. It yields the protein CASSQEAELNGYTF.

CDR3 amino acids: CASSLTGSEGYTF. CDR3 nucleotide sequence: TGTGCCAGCAGCCTGACAGGGTCTGAGGGCTACACCTTC. V and J are TRBV3-1 and TRBJ1-2; 7 bases fit TRBD1. V dropped 4 bases and J dropped 8; count of bases not matched to a gene: 7. The germline V gene encodes CDR1 LGHDT and CDR2 YNNKEL (reference sequence). The CDR3 totals 13 residues.

The chain joins TRBV6-5 to TRBJ2-3; D uncertain. Between the trimmed V and J ends, which lost 4 bases and 4 bases, there was a span of 12 bases. The CDR3 runs 14 residues. The germline gives CDR1 MNHEY, CDR2 SVGAGI. In nucleotides, the CDR3 is TGTGCCAGCAGTTTCGAGGTTCTTTCAGATACGCAGTATTTT. Translated: CASSFEVLSDTQYF.

This rearrangement joins TRBV19 to TRBJ2-2; 10 bases align to TRBD2. The length of the CDR3 is 19 residues. Germline CDR1 reads LNHDA; CDR2 reads SQIVND (reference sequence). With 0 bases clipped from V and 5 bases from J, the junction kept 12 bases outside the gene matches. CDR3 residues: CASSIDVLAGARGTGELFF. The CDR3 DNA is TGTGCCAGTAGTATAGATGTCCTAGCGGGGGCCCGGGGTACCGGGGAGCTGTTTTTT.